This record looks at one T cell receptor beta chain sequence and its context. Its antigen is not identified. Repertoires were generated with immunoSEQ multiplex PCR, while TCRdb's copy carries only in-frame clones and drops some. In the table there are around 95,000 clones, more than 75% of which are singletons. The trim removed 0 bases at V and 9 bases at J, leaving 12 bases unmatched. The germline CDR1 and CDR2 sequences are MGHRA and YSYEKL. This CDR3 is 16 amino acids long. This entry belongs to a study of graft-versus-host responses after intestinal transplantation. Study-level points and caveats: Recipient marrow held GvH clones, some first seen in ileum or blood.

The input for sequencing was unstimulated CD4+ T cells sorted from spleen or lymph node cells, taken before transplant. This chain uses TRBV4-1 with TRBJ1-2; 8 positions agree with TRBD1. This sequence was found in a human donor who was the organ donor for an intestinal transplant. CDR3 in DNA: TGCGCCAGCAGCCAAGATTTTCGGGTTGGGGACAGGCGCTACACCTTC. Residues: CASSQDFRVGDRRYTF.